The T cell receptor (beta chain) described here comes from a study of T cell responses to AZD1222 COVID-19 vaccine. Overall study results and limits: Of the AZD1222 recipients, only five to seven were seropositive at baseline. Spike-specific TCR repertoires showed rising breadth and depth after two AZD1222 doses. There were vaccine-associated CD4 TCRs across spike, dominant at 160-218 and 743-854.

The CDR3 is 12 amino acids. The V gene lost 4 bases and the J gene lost 4 bases, with 8 bases spanning the gap. Germline V lookup: CDR1 SGDLS, CDR2 YYNGEE. As to this clone: The antigen is not known.

Sequencing was performed with immunoSEQ multiplex PCR; in TCRdb, only in-frame clones are kept and a portion is missing. The sample holds fewer than 70,000 clones, 70% to 90% seen once. The sequence came from an adult in good health. The genes are TRBV9 and TRBJ1-2; D remains ambiguous. The sample here was peripheral blood, taken on day 0 of AZD1222 vaccination. CDR3 bases: TGTGCCAGCAGCCCCCTAGGCTATGGCTACACCTTC. Protein: CASSPLGYGYTF. Full variable domain (missing parts from reference TRBV9 and TRBJ1-2): DSGVTQTPKHLITATGQRVTLRCSPRSGDLSVYWYQQSLDQGLQFLIQYYNGEERAKGNILERFSAQQFPDLHSELNLSSLELGDSALYFCASSPLGYGYTFGSGTRLTVV.